The 27 T cell receptor beta chains below come from one sample, sequenced in a study of OX40 agonist ivuxolimab in advanced cancers. Clones were sequenced by immunoSEQ multiplex PCR, and TCRdb holds only the in-frame ones, with some missing. The top ten clones hold 0.2% to 0.25% of a sample with more than 75,000 clones, more than 80% of them seen once. Sequencing used CD4+ or CD8+ T cells sorted from blood, obtained in a trial of the OX40 agonist ivuxolimab. The receptor set was obtained from an adult with an advanced solid tumor such as melanoma, head and neck, liver or kidney cancer.

CDR3 region: CASSWGTGGRETQYF. The CDR3 DNA follows: TGTGCCAGCAGCTGGGGGACAGGGGGACGCGAGACCCAGTACTTC. The chain carries TRBV7-3 and TRBJ2-5; 11 bases agree with TRBD1. The CDR3 is made up of 15 amino acids. Germline assignment: CDR1 SGHTA and CDR2 FQGTGA. V lost 4 bases, J lost 5 bases, and 6 bases stayed unmatched.

The chain combines TRBV11-1 with TRBJ2-5; 7 bases map to TRBD1. The CDR3 has 13 residues. In germline, CDR1 is SGHAT, CDR2 FQDESV (reference sequence). Trimming at V came to 6 bases and at J to 4 bases, leaving 5 bases not matched to a gene. The CDR3 region has the DNA TGTGCCAGCAGTTACACAGGGGCAGAGACCCAGTACTTC. Translating it yields CASSYTGAETQYF.

This sequence joins TRBV28 and TRBJ1-2; 11 nucleotides agree with TRBD1. The germline V gene has CDR1 MDHEN and CDR2 SYDVKM. V shed 6 bases, J shed 6 bases, and the junction held 6 bases outside the gene matches. The CDR3 is made up of 14 amino acids. The CDR3 DNA reads as TGTGCCAGCAGCTCCCGGGACAGGGGGGATGGCTACACCTTC. Translation gives CASSSRDRGDGYTF.

In DNA, the CDR3 is TGTGCCAGCAGCTTAGGGGACAGGGGCCAGAACACTGAAGCTTTCTTT. This codes for CASSLGDRGQNTEAFF. The rearrangement joins TRBV7-9 to TRBJ1-1, with TRBD1 matching 10 bases. V shed 1 base, J shed 1 base, and the junction held 3 bases outside the gene matches. The CDR3 totals 16 residues. Germline CDR1 reads SEHNR; CDR2 reads FQNEAQ (reference sequence).

The V gene is TRBV4-1, the J gene TRBJ1-5; D is undetermined. V was clipped by 3 bases and J by 2 bases, with 8 bases between them. From germline, CDR1 is MGHRA and CDR2 YSYEKL. The CDR3 contains 14 residues. The CDR3 region is CASSQGIGNQPQHF. Written as DNA, the CDR3 is TGCGCCAGCAGCCAGGGAATAGGCAATCAGCCCCAGCATTTT.

This chain uses TRBV7-9 with TRBJ2-1; 8 bases match TRBD2. V shed 0 bases and J 12 bases; nucleotides not matched to a gene: 4. Germline V gives CDR1 SEHNR, CDR2 FQNEAQ (reference sequence). The CDR3 totals 13 residues. The CDR3, as DNA: TGTGCCAGCAGCTTAGCTGGGGCGGGAGGGCAGTTCTTC. Translation gives CASSLAGAGGQFF.

This chain connects TRBV5-6 to TRBJ2-7; D not certain. CDR1 and CDR2 (germline): SGHDT, YYEEEE. Trimming shortened V by 4 bases and J by 8 bases, and 7 bases separated the two germline ends. The CDR3 runs to 10 residues. CDR3 coding DNA: TGTGCCAGCAGCCACCGAAAGCAGTACGTC. Residues: CASSHRKQYV.

Comment on this clone: Other DNA sequences within the sample encode an identical CDR3. V is TRBV7-9 and J is TRBJ2-7; TRBD1 matches at 8 bases. The CDR3 spans 14 residues. The germline CDR1 and CDR2 sequences are SEHNR and FQNEAQ (reference sequence). J was trimmed by 4 bases and V by 6 bases; bases with no gene match: 8. DNA of the CDR3: TGTGCCAGCAGTTTGTCGCAGGGGGCTTACGAGCAGTACTTC. Encoded protein: CASSLSQGAYEQYF.

In its sample, this clone was seen a few times. The rearrangement uses TRBV13 and TRBJ1-3, with D unclear. CDR3 length equals 12 residues. V gave up 4 bases and J gave up 4 bases, with 5 bases separating them. Germline V gene lookup returns CDR1 PRHDT and CDR2 FYEKMQ (reference sequence). The DNA for the CDR3 is TGTGCCAGCAGCTCCGGCGGAAACACCATATATTTT. Translating it yields CASSSGGNTIYF.

A few counts support this clone. This rearrangement joins TRBV5-1 to TRBJ1-1, with D hard to call. CDR3 length: 13 residues. Germline V gene sequence: CDR1 SGHRS, CDR2 YFSETQ. Between the trimmed V and J ends, which lost 0 bases and 5 bases, there was a span of 8 bases. The DNA of the CDR3 is TGCGCCAGCAGCTTGGATGTGGGAACTGAAGCTTTCTTT. Residues: CASSLDVGTEAFF. The whole variable domain, filled in from reference TRBV5-1 and TRBJ1-1, reads KAGVTQTPRYLIKTRGQQVTLSCSPISGHRSVSWYQQTPGQGLQFLFEYFSETQRNKGNFPGRFSGRQFSNSRSEMNVSTLELGDSALYLCASSLDVGTEAFFGQGTRLTVV.

The rearrangement links TRBV5-1 to TRBJ1-2; no clear D. Germline V lookup: CDR1 SGHRS, CDR2 YFSETQ. Trimming pared 0 bases from V and 0 bases from J, leaving 9 bases between. This CDR3 contains 15 residues. CDR3 sequence reads: CASSLVRQSNYGYTF. The CDR3 nucleotides are TGCGCCAGCAGCTTGGTTCGGCAGTCTAACTATGGCTACACCTTC.

The gene calls are TRBV28 and TRBJ2-4; 7 bases align to TRBD1. CDR3 size: 15 residues. Germline V CDR1 and CDR2: MDHEN, SYDVKM. V gave up 5 bases and J gave up 4 bases; unmatched junction bases: 8. The CDR3 spells CASSETRGQKNIQYF. In nucleotides, the CDR3 is TGTGCCAGCAGTGAGACCAGGGGACAGAAAAACATTCAGTACTTC.

This clone was seen a few times. This chain uses TRBV11-2 with TRBJ1-6; TRBD1 agrees at 7 bases. CDR1 is SGHAT, CDR2 FQNNGV, per germline. This CDR3 contains 18 residues. After removal of 5 bases from V and 2 bases from J, the junction contained 12 bases not matched to a gene. The CDR3 DNA reads TGTGCCAGCAGCGCACCAGGGGGAGGCAGCGCCTATAATTCACCCCTCCACTTT. Translating it yields CASSAPGGGSAYNSPLHF.

V and J are TRBV6-1 and TRBJ2-4; 7 bases agree with TRBD2. Germline V gives CDR1 MNHNS, CDR2 SASEGT. This CDR3 contains 12 residues. V lost 2 bases, J lost 14 bases, and 6 bases stayed unmatched. In DNA form, the CDR3 reads TGTGCCAGCAGTGAAACTACCGGGACTAAGTACTTC. Encoded protein: CASSETTGTKYF.

V usage is TRBV7-2 and J usage is TRBJ1-1, with D perhaps TRBD1 (6 bases). In germline, CDR1 is SGHTA, CDR2 FQGNSA. The V and J ends lost 3 bases and 4 bases respectively, with 12 bases between them. This CDR3 contains 14 residues. The CDR3: CASSFHRVGTEAFF. Here the CDR3 DNA reads TGTGCCAGCAGCTTCCACAGGGTGGGCACTGAAGCTTTCTTT. The variable domain in full, completed from reference TRBV7-2 and TRBJ1-1, reads GAGVSQSPSNKVTEKGKDVELRCDPISGHTALYWYRQSLGQGLEFLIYFQGNSAPDKSGLPSDRFSAERTGGSVSTLTIQRTQQEDSAVYLCASSFHRVGTEAFFGQGTRLTVV.

The V call is TRBV19, the J call TRBJ2-1, with 12 bases identical to TRBD2. V gave up 6 bases and J gave up 0 bases; unmatched junction bases: 12. Germline CDR1 and CDR2: LNHDA and SQIVND (reference sequence). The CDR3 loop spans 19 amino acids. CDR3 bases: TGTGCCAGTAGGCGAGGACTACTAGCGGGAGGCCACTCCTACAATGAGCAGTTCTTC. Encoded protein: CASRRGLLAGGHSYNEQFF.

This clone was seen a single time. The V call is TRBV5-4, the J call TRBJ2-1; 8 bases line up with TRBD2. Losses at the gene ends were 0 bases for V and 8 bases for J; bases not matched to a gene: 4. The CDR3 is made up of 14 amino acids. CDR1 and CDR2 from the germline V gene are SGHNT and YYREEE (reference sequence). The CDR3 sequence is CASSLEAGADEQFF. The CDR3 bases are TGTGCCAGCAGCTTGGAAGCGGGGGCGGATGAGCAGTTCTTC.

V usage is TRBV9 and J usage is TRBJ2-1; D possibly matches TRBD1 or TRBD2 (5 bases each). This CDR3 has 15 residues. V was cut by 4 bases and J by 0 bases, with 11 bases left in between. Germline CDR1 reads SGDLS; CDR2 reads YYNGEE. CDR3 loop: CASSLSGSSYNEQFF. The CDR3 nucleotides read TGTGCCAGCAGCTTGTCAGGGAGCTCCTACAATGAGCAGTTCTTC.

The chain uses TRBV28 and TRBJ1-1, with 9 nucleotides matching TRBD1. The CDR3 spans 17 residues. CDR1 is MDHEN, CDR2 SYDVKM, per germline. With 1 base clipped from V and 4 bases from J, the junction kept 10 bases outside the gene matches. The CDR3 loop is CASSLYLTGGVGTEAFF. The CDR3 DNA sequence: TGTGCCAGCAGTTTATACCTGACAGGGGGGGTGGGCACTGAAGCTTTCTTT.

This sequence joins TRBV6-5 and TRBJ1-5; D not resolved. The CDR3 is made up of 15 amino acids. V lost 0 bases to trimming and J lost 4 bases, with 10 bases between them. Germline lookup yields CDR1 MNHEY and CDR2 SVGAGI. The CDR3, as DNA: TGTGCCAGCAGTTACTCCTACCCAGTGAATCAGCCCCAGCATTTT. It translates to CASSYSYPVNQPQHF.

V usage is TRBV30 and J usage is TRBJ2-1; D is unresolved. Germline CDR1 is GTSNPN and CDR2 is SVGIG (reference sequence). V was pared by 2 bases and J by 2 bases, with 4 bases between. The CDR3 length is 12 residues. The CDR3 sequence: CAWSLTYNEQFF. The CDR3 DNA is TGTGCCTGGAGTCTTACCTACAATGAGCAGTTCTTC.

This chain connects TRBV30 to TRBJ1-1; D not certain. This CDR3 spans 12 amino acids. V lost 4 bases to trimming and J lost 1 base, with 7 bases between them. CDR1 is GTSNPN and CDR2 is SVGIG in the germline V gene (reference sequence). CDR3 loop: CAWKRWNTEAFF. DNA for the CDR3: TGTGCCTGGAAGCGATGGAACACTGAAGCTTTCTTT.

The chain has TRBV19 and TRBJ1-2; D uncertain. Germline lookup yields CDR1 LNHDA and CDR2 SQIVND (reference sequence). This CDR3 has 15 amino acids. V was trimmed by 7 bases and J by 8 bases, leaving 23 bases between them. The CDR3 is CASNSGSRWTGGYTF. CDR3 in DNA: TGTGCCAGTAACAGCGGATCCAGGTGGACGGGGGGCTACACCTTC. The full variable domain, with the rest looked up from reference TRBV19 and TRBJ1-2, is DGGITQSPKYLFRKEGQNVTLSCEQNLNHDAMYWYRQDPGQGLRLIYYSQIVNDFQKGDIAEGYSVSREKKESFPLTVTSAQKNPTAFYLCASNSGSRWTGGYTFGSGTRLTVV.

For the CDR3, the DNA is TGCGCCAGCAGCTCCACAGGGACAGATGGCTACACCTTC. This codes for CASSSTGTDGYTF. The genes are TRBV5-1 and TRBJ1-2; TRBD1 agrees at 7 bases. The length of the CDR3 is 13 residues. Germline V CDR1 and CDR2: SGHRS, YFSETQ. V dropped 3 bases and J dropped 6; count of bases not matched to a gene: 5.

The rearrangement links TRBV10-1 to TRBJ1-1, with D possibly TRBD1 on 5 matching bases. V dropped 4 bases and J dropped 9 bases, with 12 bases sitting between them. Germline CDR1 is WNHNN and CDR2 is SYGVQD (reference sequence). The CDR3 has 12 residues. The CDR3 bases are TGCGCCAGCAGTGGTGATGGGGCGCAAGCTTTCTTT. This translates into CASSGDGAQAFF.

In nucleotides, the CDR3 is TGTGCCAGCAGCAAAAACTGGACATTCCGGGAGCAGTACTTC. It yields the protein CASSKNWTFREQYF. The chain links TRBV21-1 to TRBJ2-7; TRBD1 was called by the table and not checked on the DNA. TRBV21-1 is described as a pseudogene. This CDR3 has 14 residues.

V and J are TRBV18 and TRBJ2-7; 11 bases map to TRBD1. The CDR3 loop spans 13 amino acids. V was pared by 5 bases and J by 7 bases, with 4 bases of the junction left unmatched. Germline assignment: CDR1 KGHSH and CDR2 LQKENI. CDR3 DNA: TGTGCCAGCTCAGGACAGGGGGCAAGGGAGCAGTACGTC. Its protein is CASSGQGAREQYV.